This T cell receptor beta chain is from a study of T-cell reconstitution after alpha-beta-depleted transplantation in children. This clonotype was seen more than once but under ten times. CDR3 length: 14 amino acids. V lost 6 bases and J lost 2, with 11 bases in between. Unique molecular identifiers were built into the TCRbeta library. MiXCR, run by TCRdb on the PCR reads, gives a single entry per CDR3 protein. The sample lists around 300,000 distinct CDR3 sequences; approximately 23% were seen once. This specimen consisted of PBMCs, mostly from graft donor cells, obtained 180 days after TCRalphabeta/CD19-depleted stem cell transplant. The origin of this receptor is a male patient younger than 18 who had a stem cell transplant for acute lymphoblastic leukemia, so the T cells may come from the graft donor. The J gene is TRBJ2-1, the V gene TRBV12-3 or TRBV12-4; TRBD2 might be the D (6 bases). CDR3 sequence: CASSPSGAYNEQFF. The CDR3 DNA follows: TGTGCCAGCAGCCCGTCGGGGGCCTACAATGAGCAGTTCTTC.